The 28 T cell receptor beta chains in this list originate from one sample, sequenced in a study of T cell responses to AZD1222 COVID-19 vaccine. TCRdb keeps only in-frame clones here, not all; method: immunoSEQ multiplex PCR. This sample has roughly 130,000 clones; 75% to 95% occur once, and the top ten carry approximately 2.5%. The sequenced sample was peripheral blood, obtained on day 0 of AZD1222 vaccination. These receptors all stem from an adult in good health.

V usage is TRBV19 and J usage is TRBJ1-1; TRBD1 might be the D (6 bases). Germline CDR1 and CDR2: LNHDA and SQIVND (reference sequence). There are 14 residues in the CDR3. V was cut by 5 bases and J by 4 bases, with 14 bases left in between. The CDR3 DNA reads TGTGCCAGTAGTCTCCGGGCAGGGGTCACTGAAGCTTTCTTT. Its protein is CASSLRAGVTEAFF. The full variable domain, with the rest looked up from reference TRBV19 and TRBJ1-1, is DGGITQSPKYLFRKEGQNVTLSCEQNLNHDAMYWYRQDPGQGLRLIYYSQIVNDFQKGDIAEGYSVSREKKESFPLTVTSAQKNPTAFYLCASSLRAGVTEAFFGQGTRLTVV.

The chain employs TRBV27 and TRBJ2-7; D is undetermined. The germline CDR1 and CDR2 sequences are MNHEY and SMNVEV (reference sequence). V lost 5 bases and J 4 bases, leaving 21 bases between the germline ends. The CDR3 loop spans 16 amino acids. DNA of the CDR3: TGTGCCAGCAGTCCGAACCCCGGATGGGGAAAATACGAGCAGTACTTC. Encoded protein: CASSPNPGWGKYEQYF.

The chain employs TRBV10-3 and TRBJ2-7, with D perhaps matching TRBD1 (5 bases). Germline CDR1 reads ENHRY; CDR2 reads SYGVKD. V was cut by 4 bases and J by 2 bases, with 9 bases left in between. The CDR3 contains 13 residues. The CDR3 nucleotides are TGTGCCATCAGTGCAGGGCAGCCCTACGAGCAGTACTTC. This translates into CAISAGQPYEQYF.

The rearrangement joins TRBV7-2 to TRBJ1-4; 12 bases agree with TRBD1. This CDR3 region has 15 residues. V was clipped by 3 bases and J by 8 bases; unmatched bases: 4. CDR1 and CDR2 (germline): SGHTA, FQGNSA. This chain's CDR3 is CASSLAGTGGEKLFF. The CDR3 DNA sequence: TGTGCCAGCAGCTTGGCCGGGACAGGGGGCGAAAAACTGTTTTTT.

This sequence joins TRBV6-1 and TRBJ1-3; no clear D gene. The CDR3 runs to 13 residues. Germline V gives CDR1 MNHNS, CDR2 SASEGT. Trimming took 2 bases from V and 4 from J, leaving 6 bases between them. The CDR3 loop reads CASSEQTGNTIYF. CDR3 DNA sequence: TGTGCCAGCAGTGAACAAACCGGAAACACCATATATTTT.

The chain couples TRBV30 to TRBJ1-6, with TRBD1 matching over 10 bases. CDR3 length: 13 residues. The trim removed 8 bases at V and 7 bases at J, leaving 5 bases unmatched. Germline loops: CDR1 GTSNPN, CDR2 SVGIG (reference sequence). For the CDR3, the DNA is TGTGCCGGAGCGGGACAGGGGAATTCACCCCTCCACTTT. This codes for CAGAGQGNSPLHF.

The chain recombines TRBV7-2 with TRBJ1-3; no firm D call. CDR1 and CDR2 from the germline V gene are SGHTA and FQGNSA. V was pared by 6 bases and J by 1 base, with 7 bases between. This CDR3 has 13 amino acids. The CDR3 DNA follows: TGTGCCAGCAGTCCGAATTCTGGAAACACCATATATTTT. This translates into CASSPNSGNTIYF.

The rearrangement joins TRBV2 to TRBJ1-5; weak D call: TRBD1 (5 bases). Germline V gives CDR1 SNHLY, CDR2 FYNNEI. V dropped 6 bases and J dropped 0 bases, with 12 bases sitting between them. The CDR3 runs 15 residues. The CDR3: CASRAGRYSNQPQHF. Written as DNA, the CDR3 is TGTGCCAGCAGGGCGGGACGGTATAGCAATCAGCCCCAGCATTTT.

This sequence joins TRBV5-4 and TRBJ1-1; the D gene is possibly TRBD1 (5 bases). From germline, CDR1 is SGHNT and CDR2 YYREEE (reference sequence). Trimming cost V 1 base and J 1 base, with 20 bases left between them. This CDR3 is built from 18 residues. The CDR3 loop is CASSLSLSRVAPNTEAFF. DNA for the CDR3: TGTGCCAGCAGCTTGTCATTGTCCAGGGTGGCACCGAACACTGAAGCTTTCTTT.

The rearrangement links TRBV7-2 to TRBJ2-5; D possibly corresponds to TRBD2 (6 bases). Per germline, CDR1 SGHTA and CDR2 FQGNSA. CDR3 length equals 15 residues. With 1 base removed from V and 1 base from J, the gap between germline ends came to 10 bases. The chain's CDR3 is CASSLVTRTQETQYF. DNA of the CDR3: TGTGCCAGCAGCTTAGTGACTAGGACCCAAGAGACCCAGTACTTC.

This clone was seen only once. The rearrangement links TRBV12-3 or TRBV12-4 to TRBJ1-2; possibly TRBD1 for D (5 bases). This CDR3 has 13 amino acids. Trimming shortened V by 3 bases and J by 3 bases, and 8 bases separated the two germline ends. The CDR3 region has the DNA TGTGCCAGCAGTTTTCCGGGGGACTATGGCTACACCTTC. Protein: CASSFPGDYGYTF.

V and J are TRBV5-1 and TRBJ2-7, with TRBD2 identical over 7 bases. Looked up from germline, CDR1 is SGHRS and CDR2 is YFSETQ. Trimming took 4 bases from V and 3 from J; bases not matched to a gene: 13. The CDR3 extends over 16 amino acids. DNA for the CDR3: TGCGCCAGCAGCCCGCGTCGCACTAGCGTTGACTACGAGCAGTACTTC. Its protein is CASSPRRTSVDYEQYF. The complete variable domain, with remaining parts taken from reference TRBV5-1 and TRBJ2-7, reads KAGVTQTPRYLIKTRGQQVTLSCSPISGHRSVSWYQQTPGQGLQFLFEYFSETQRNKGNFPGRFSGRQFSNSRSEMNVSTLELGDSALYLCASSPRRTSVDYEQYFGPGTRLTVT.

The rearrangement joins TRBV27 to TRBJ2-1; 9 positions match TRBD2. CDR1 and CDR2 (germline): MNHEY, SMNVEV (reference sequence). J was trimmed by 7 bases and V by 6 bases; bases with no gene match: 4. The CDR3 runs 13 residues. The CDR3 protein is CASSLAGRNEQFF. In DNA form, the CDR3 reads TGTGCCAGCAGCCTAGCGGGACGAAATGAGCAGTTCTTC.

This clone was seen a single time. This chain links TRBV5-6 with TRBJ2-1, with 9 bases fitting TRBD2. This CDR3 contains 16 residues. With 4 bases clipped from V and 8 bases from J, the junction kept 13 bases outside the gene matches. The germline V gene encodes CDR1 SGHDT and CDR2 YYEEEE. CDR3 in amino acids: CASSLDPGLARHEQFF. CDR3 bases: TGTGCCAGCAGCCTGGATCCGGGACTAGCTAGGCATGAGCAGTTCTTC.

This clone appeared a single time. The chain is built from TRBV28 and TRBJ1-5, with D unclear. CDR3 size: 13 residues. Germline values: CDR1 MDHEN, CDR2 SYDVKM. V was shortened by 4 bases and J by 5 bases, with 9 bases between the two germline ends. CDR3 DNA sequence: TGTGCCAGCAGTTCGATGACGGATCAGCCCCAGCATTTT. It specifies CASSSMTDQPQHF.

V is TRBV5-8 and J is TRBJ2-4, with 9 bases matching TRBD1. The CDR3 contains 13 residues. Per germline, CDR1 SGHTS and CDR2 YDEGEE. V trimming: 1 base; J trimming: 8 bases; junction bases outside the gene matches: 1. This CDR3 reads CASSLWDRDIQYF. CDR3 sequence (DNA): TGTGCCAGCAGCTTGTGGGACAGGGACATTCAGTACTTC.

The chain links TRBV12-3 or TRBV12-4 to TRBJ1-5, with D uncertain. V lost 1 base, J lost 6 bases, and 4 bases lay in between. The CDR3 is 12 amino acids. This CDR3 is CASSLEGQPQHF. CDR3 in DNA: TGTGCCAGCAGTTTAGAGGGTCAGCCCCAGCATTTT.

This clone occurred once. The chain links TRBV25-1 to TRBJ1-5; D might be TRBD1 (5 bases). The CDR3 runs 13 residues. V lost 7 bases, J lost 5 bases, and 12 bases lay in between. The germline gives CDR1 MGHDK, CDR2 SYGVNS. The CDR3 protein is CASTPGGDQPQHF. The CDR3, as DNA: TGTGCCAGCACCCCCGGAGGGGATCAGCCCCAGCATTTT.

The table lists this clone with a few counts. The rearrangement uses TRBV10-3 and TRBJ1-5, with 10 positions matching TRBD1. The CDR3 length is 16 residues. Germline CDR1 ENHRY, CDR2 SYGVKD. After removal of 6 bases from V and 2 bases from J, the junction contained 7 bases not matched to a gene. The CDR3 region has the DNA TGTGCCATCAGAAGCGGGACAGGGGATGGCAATCAGCCCCAGCATTTT. This gives the protein CAIRSGTGDGNQPQHF.

The DNA of the CDR3 is TGTGCCAGCAGCCGGACTAGCGGAAGCACAGATACGCAGTATTTT. Its translation: CASSRTSGSTDTQYF. V and J are TRBV7-6 and TRBJ2-3; 10 bases align to TRBD2. CDR3 size: 15 residues. After removal of 5 bases from V and 0 bases from J, the junction contained 2 bases not matched to a gene. CDR1 is SGHVS and CDR2 is FNYEAQ in the germline V gene. Full variable domain (rest looked up from reference TRBV7-6 and TRBJ2-3): GAGVSQSPRYKVTKRGQDVALRCDPISGHVSLYWYRQALGQGPEFLTYFNYEAQQDKSGLPNDRFSAERPEGSISTLTIQRTEQRDSAMYRCASSRTSGSTDTQYFGPGTRLTVL.

This chain connects TRBV29-1 to TRBJ2-7, with D perhaps assigned TRBD1 or TRBD2 (5 bases each). V was clipped by 6 bases and J by 0 bases, with 15 bases between them. The CDR3 length is 14 residues. Germline V lookup: CDR1 SQVTM, CDR2 ANQGSEA. The CDR3 loop reads CSVRPGTSSYEQYF. CDR3 coding DNA: TGCAGCGTCCGGCCAGGGACGAGCTCCTACGAGCAGTACTTC.

The V call is TRBV2, the J call TRBJ2-5; D uncertain. The CDR3 is 12 amino acids. Germline V gives CDR1 SNHLY, CDR2 FYNNEI. V lost 3 bases, J lost 5 bases, and 7 bases lay in between. CDR3 amino acids: CASSDEVETQYF. CDR3 in DNA: TGTGCCAGCAGTGACGAGGTTGAGACCCAGTACTTC.

The CDR3 here is CASRPSGQRDQPQHF. CDR3 DNA sequence: TGTGCCAGCAGGCCCTCCGGGCAGCGGGATCAGCCCCAGCATTTT. V and J are TRBV6-6 and TRBJ1-5; D ambiguous. CDR1 is MNHNY and CDR2 is SVGAGI in the germline V gene (reference sequence). V was cut by 6 bases and J by 5 bases, with 17 bases left in between. This CDR3 region has 15 residues.

The V call is TRBV12-3 or TRBV12-4, the J call TRBJ2-7; D not resolved. The CDR3 has 13 residues. Trimming removed 1 base at V and 2 bases at J, with 6 bases between. In DNA, the CDR3 is TGTGCCAGCAGTTTAGGGGGAACCTACGAGCAGTACTTC. Protein: CASSLGGTYEQYF.

J is TRBJ2-2 and V is TRBV5-1; 8 nucleotides line up with TRBD2. V was pared by 4 bases and J by 0 bases, with 5 bases of the junction left unmatched. The CDR3 loop spans 16 amino acids. CDR1 and CDR2 from the germline V gene are SGHRS and YFSETQ. CDR3 sequence reads: CASSVLAGSNTGELFF. As DNA, the CDR3 is TGCGCCAGCAGCGTCCTAGCGGGTTCGAACACCGGGGAGCTGTTTTTT.

The gene calls are TRBV5-4 and TRBJ1-2; 7 bases are shared with TRBD1. V trimming: 4 bases; J trimming: 8 bases; junction bases outside the gene matches: 14. CDR1 and CDR2 from the germline V gene are SGHNT and YYREEE (reference sequence). The CDR3 has 15 amino acids. The DNA for the CDR3 is TGTGCCAGCAGCCCCCGACAGGGTTGGGGTAGGGGCTACACCTTC. Its protein product is CASSPRQGWGRGYTF.

V is TRBV7-2 and J is TRBJ1-6, with 9 bases lining up with TRBD1. CDR1 and CDR2 from the germline V gene are SGHTA and FQGNSA. The CDR3 runs to 15 residues. Trimming at V came to 5 bases and at J to 5 bases, leaving 4 bases not matched to a gene. CDR3 region: CASSAGQGNNSPLHF. Here the CDR3 DNA reads TGTGCCAGCAGCGCGGGACAGGGAAATAATTCACCCCTCCACTTT.

V usage is TRBV3-1 (or the pseudogene TRBV3-2) and J usage is TRBJ2-1; no clear D. The ends were cut back, 1 base at V and 3 bases at J, with 13 bases in the middle. This CDR3 is built from 16 residues. Germline V lookup: CDR1 LGHDT, CDR2 YNNKEL (reference sequence). This CDR3 is CASSQGPPGYYNEQFF. CDR3 coding DNA: TGTGCCAGCAGCCAAGGTCCGCCGGGTTACTACAATGAGCAGTTCTTC.